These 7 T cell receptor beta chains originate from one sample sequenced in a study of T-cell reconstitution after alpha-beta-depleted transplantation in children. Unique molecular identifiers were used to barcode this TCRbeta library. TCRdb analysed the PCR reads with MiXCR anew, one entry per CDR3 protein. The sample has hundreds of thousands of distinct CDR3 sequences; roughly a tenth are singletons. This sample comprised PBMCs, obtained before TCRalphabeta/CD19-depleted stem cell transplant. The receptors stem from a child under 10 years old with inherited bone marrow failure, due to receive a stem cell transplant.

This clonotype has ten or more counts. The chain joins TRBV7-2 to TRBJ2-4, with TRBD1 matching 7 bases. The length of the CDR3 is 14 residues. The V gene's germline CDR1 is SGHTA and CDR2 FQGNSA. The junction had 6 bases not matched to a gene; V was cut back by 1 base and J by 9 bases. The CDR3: CASSLVSRGSIQYF. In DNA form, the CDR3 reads TGTGCCAGCAGCTTAGTGTCCAGGGGGAGCATTCAGTACTTC.

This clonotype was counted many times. The DNA of the CDR3 is TGCAGCGTTGTTAAGGGGCAGGTCCAAGAGACCCAGTACTTC. Protein: CSVVKGQVQETQYF. This rearrangement joins TRBV29-1 to TRBJ2-5, with a tentative D call TRBD1 (5 bases). The CDR3 runs to 14 residues. Germline loops: CDR1 SQVTM, CDR2 ANQGSEA. V dropped 4 bases and J dropped 1 base, with 13 bases sitting between them.

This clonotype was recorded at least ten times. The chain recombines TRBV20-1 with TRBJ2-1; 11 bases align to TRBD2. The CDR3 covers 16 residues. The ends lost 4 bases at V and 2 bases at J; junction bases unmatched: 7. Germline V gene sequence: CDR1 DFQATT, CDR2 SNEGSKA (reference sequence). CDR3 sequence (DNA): TGCAGTGCTATTCCTAGCGGGAGGATTACCTACAATGAGCAGTTCTTC. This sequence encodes CSAIPSGRITYNEQFF.

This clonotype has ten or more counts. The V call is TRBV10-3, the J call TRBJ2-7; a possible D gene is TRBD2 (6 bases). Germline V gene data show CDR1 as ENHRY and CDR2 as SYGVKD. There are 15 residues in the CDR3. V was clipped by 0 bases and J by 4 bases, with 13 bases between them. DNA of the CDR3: TGTGCCATCAGTGAGTCGGGGGGAGTCGGGTACGAGCAGTACTTC. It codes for CAISESGGVGYEQYF.

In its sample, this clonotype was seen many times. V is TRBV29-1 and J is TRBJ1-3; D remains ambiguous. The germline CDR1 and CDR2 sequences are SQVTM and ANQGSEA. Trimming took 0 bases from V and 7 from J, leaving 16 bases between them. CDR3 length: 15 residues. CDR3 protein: CSVEDSSGRMNTIYF. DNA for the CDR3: TGCAGCGTTGAAGATAGTAGCGGCAGGATGAACACCATATATTTT.

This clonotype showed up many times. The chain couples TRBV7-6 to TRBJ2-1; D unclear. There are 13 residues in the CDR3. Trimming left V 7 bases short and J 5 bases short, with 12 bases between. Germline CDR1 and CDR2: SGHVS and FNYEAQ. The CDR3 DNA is TGTGCCAGCACCGAACCGAATAACAATGAGCAGTTCTTC. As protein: CASTEPNNNEQFF.

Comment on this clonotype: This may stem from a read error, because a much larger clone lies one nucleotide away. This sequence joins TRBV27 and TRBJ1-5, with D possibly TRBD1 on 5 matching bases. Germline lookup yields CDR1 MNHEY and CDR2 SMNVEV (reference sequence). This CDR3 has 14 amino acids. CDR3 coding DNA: TGTGCCAGCAGTCCAGGGTTAAGCAATCAGCCCCAGCGTTTT. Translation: CASSPGLSNQPQRF.